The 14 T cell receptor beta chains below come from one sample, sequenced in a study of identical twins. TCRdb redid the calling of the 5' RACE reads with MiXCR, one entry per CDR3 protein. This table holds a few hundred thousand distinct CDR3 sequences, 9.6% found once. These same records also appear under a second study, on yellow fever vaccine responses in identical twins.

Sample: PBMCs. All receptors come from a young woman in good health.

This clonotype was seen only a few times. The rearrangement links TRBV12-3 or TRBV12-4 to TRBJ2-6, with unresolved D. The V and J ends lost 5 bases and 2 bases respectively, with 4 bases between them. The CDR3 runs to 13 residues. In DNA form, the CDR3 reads TGTGCCAGCAGTGACACTGGGGCCAACGTCCTGACTTTC. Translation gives CASSDTGANVLTF.

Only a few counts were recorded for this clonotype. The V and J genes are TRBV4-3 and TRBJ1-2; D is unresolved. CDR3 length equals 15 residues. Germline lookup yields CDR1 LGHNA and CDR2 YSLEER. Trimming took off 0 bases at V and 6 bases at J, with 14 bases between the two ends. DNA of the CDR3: TGCGCCAGCAGCCAAGAAGGGTGGGAAGAAGATGGCTACACCTTC. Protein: CASSQEGWEEDGYTF.

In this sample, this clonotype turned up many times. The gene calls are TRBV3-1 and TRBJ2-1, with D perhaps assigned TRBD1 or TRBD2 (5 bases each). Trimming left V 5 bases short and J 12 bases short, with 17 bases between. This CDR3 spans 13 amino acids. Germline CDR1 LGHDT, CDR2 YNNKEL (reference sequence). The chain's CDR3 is CASSDTGRDRQFF. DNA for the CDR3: TGTGCCAGCAGCGACACCGGCCGGGACCGGCAGTTCTTC.

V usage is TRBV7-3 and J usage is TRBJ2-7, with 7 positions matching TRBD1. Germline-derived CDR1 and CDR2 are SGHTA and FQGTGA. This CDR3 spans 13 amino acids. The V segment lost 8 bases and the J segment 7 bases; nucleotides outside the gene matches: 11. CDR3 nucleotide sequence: TGTGCCAGCGGGACAGCCCCTTGGGGAGAGCAGTACTTC. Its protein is CASGTAPWGEQYF.

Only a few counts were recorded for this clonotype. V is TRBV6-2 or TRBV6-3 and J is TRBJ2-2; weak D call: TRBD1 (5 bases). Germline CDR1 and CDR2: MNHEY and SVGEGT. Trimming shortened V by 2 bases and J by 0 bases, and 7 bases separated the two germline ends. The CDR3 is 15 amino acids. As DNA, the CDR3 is TGTGCCAGCAGTTACGGGGCGTCGAACACCGGGGAGCTGTTTTTT. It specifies CASSYGASNTGELFF.

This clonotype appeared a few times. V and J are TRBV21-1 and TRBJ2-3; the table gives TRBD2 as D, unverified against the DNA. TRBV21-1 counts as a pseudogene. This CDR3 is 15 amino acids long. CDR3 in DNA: TGTGCCAGCCCAAGGAAGTCCCGGGTCACAGATACGCAGTATTTT. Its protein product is CASPRKSRVTDTQYF.

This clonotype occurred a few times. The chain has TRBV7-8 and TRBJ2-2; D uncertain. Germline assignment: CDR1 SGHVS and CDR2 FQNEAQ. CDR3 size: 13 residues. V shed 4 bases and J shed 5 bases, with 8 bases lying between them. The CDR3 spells CASSSHLTGELFF. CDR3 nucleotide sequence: TGTGCCAGCAGCTCCCATTTGACCGGGGAGCTGTTTTTT. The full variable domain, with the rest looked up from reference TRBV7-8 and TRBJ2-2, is GAGVSQSPRYKVAKRGQDVALRCDPISGHVSLFWYQQALGQGPEFLTYFQNEAQLDKSGLPSDRFFAERPEGSVSTLKIQRTQQEDSAVYLCASSSHLTGELFFGEGSRLTVL.

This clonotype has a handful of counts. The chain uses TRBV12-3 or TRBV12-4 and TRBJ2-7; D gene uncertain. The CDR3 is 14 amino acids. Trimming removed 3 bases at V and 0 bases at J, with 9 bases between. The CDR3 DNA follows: TGTGCCAGCAGTTTGAGCCCCAGCTCCTACGAGCAGTACTTC. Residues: CASSLSPSSYEQYF.

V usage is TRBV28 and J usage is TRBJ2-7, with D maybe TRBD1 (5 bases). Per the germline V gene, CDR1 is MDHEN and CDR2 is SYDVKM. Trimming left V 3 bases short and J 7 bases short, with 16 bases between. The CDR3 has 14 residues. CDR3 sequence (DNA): TGTGCCAGCAGTTTGCTGGCGACAGCAGGGGAGCAGTACTTC. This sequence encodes CASSLLATAGEQYF.

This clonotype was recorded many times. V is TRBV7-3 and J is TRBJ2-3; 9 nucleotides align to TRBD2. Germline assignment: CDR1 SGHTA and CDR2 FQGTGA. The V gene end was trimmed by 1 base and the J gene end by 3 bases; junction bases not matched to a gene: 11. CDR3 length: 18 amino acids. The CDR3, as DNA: TGTGCCAGCAGCTTAAGCGTTGGCGGGGGGGCGGGAACAGATACGCAGTATTTT. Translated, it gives CASSLSVGGGAGTDTQYF.

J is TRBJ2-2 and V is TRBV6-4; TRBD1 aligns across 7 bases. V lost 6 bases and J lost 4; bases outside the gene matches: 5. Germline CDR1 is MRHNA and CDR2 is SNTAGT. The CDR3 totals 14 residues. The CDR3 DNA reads TGTGCCAGCAGGCCCCAGGGGGTCACCGGGGAGCTGTTTTTT. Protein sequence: CASRPQGVTGELFF.

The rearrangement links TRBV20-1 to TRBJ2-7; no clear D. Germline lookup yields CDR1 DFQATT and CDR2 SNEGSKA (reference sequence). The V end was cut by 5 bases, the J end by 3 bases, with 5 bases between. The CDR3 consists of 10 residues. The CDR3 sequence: CSADYYEQYF. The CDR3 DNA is TGCAGTGCTGATTACTACGAGCAGTACTTC.

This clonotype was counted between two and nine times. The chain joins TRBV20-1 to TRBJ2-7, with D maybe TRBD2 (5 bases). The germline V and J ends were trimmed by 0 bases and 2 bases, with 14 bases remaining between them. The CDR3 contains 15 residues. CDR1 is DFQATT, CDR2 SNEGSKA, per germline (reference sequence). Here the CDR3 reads CSARDRRSGAYEQYF. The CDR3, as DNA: TGCAGTGCTAGAGATAGGCGGAGCGGTGCCTACGAGCAGTACTTC.

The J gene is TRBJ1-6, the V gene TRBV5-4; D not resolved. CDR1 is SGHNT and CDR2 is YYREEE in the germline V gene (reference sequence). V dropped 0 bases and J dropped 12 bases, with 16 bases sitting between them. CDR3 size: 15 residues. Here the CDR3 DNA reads TGTGCCAGCAGCTTGGGGACTAAACCCTTAGAACCCCTCCACTTT. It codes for CASSLGTKPLEPLHF.